Listed below are T cell receptor beta chains from one sample, sequenced in a study of blood T cell repertoires in COVID-19. The assay was immunoSEQ multiplex PCR, and TCRdb's table has in-frame clones only and misses some. The sample consists of 120,000 or so clones, about 80% of them appearing once. Material for sequencing was peripheral blood. Receptor source: a human donor in a cohort sampled during active COVID-19. Both conserved end residues are trimmed from each CDR3.

V gene	J gene	CDR3 length	CDR3 protein
TRBV27	TRBJ1-6	11	ASGTGGNSPLH
TRBV4-1	TRBJ2-3	14	ASSRPGGSPTDTQY
TRBV6-1	TRBJ1-4	13	ASSDLQGGDEKLF
TRBV27	TRBJ2-3	12	ATRSDSSTDTQY
TRBV21-1	TRBJ1-6	15	ASSKQGLHSYNSPLH
TRBV19	TRBJ2-5	13	ASSIGGPPQETQY
TRBV10-3	TRBJ2-3	14	AIRRGLAGGTDTQY
TRBV19	TRBJ2-2	14	ASSILGSSNTGELF
TRBV4-3	TRBJ1-6	13	ASSQEVRRRGSLH
TRBV7-8	TRBJ1-4	11	ASSLGVSEKLF
TRBV18	TRBJ2-5	12	ASSPAGGPETQY
TRBV29-1	TRBJ2-2	11	SVDRGLPGELF
TRBV9	TRBJ2-2	14	ASSNDRVANTGELF
TRBV18	TRBJ2-6	16	ASSPQAALASGANVLT
TRBV28	TRBJ2-5	11	ASSFGGRETQY
TRBV30	TRBJ2-7	13	AWNGGGPSTYEQY
TRBV18	TRBJ2-3	14	ASSAFEGIVADTQY
TRBV7-7	TRBJ2-1	14	ASSPGTGRIHNEQF
TRBV4-1	TRBJ2-5	15	ASSQEQGGLHQETQY
TRBV3-1/TRBV3-2	TRBJ1-1	14	ASSHPLGRGTTEAF
TRBV29-1	TRBJ1-5	12	SVVAGGGNQPQH
TRBV6-2/TRBV6-3	TRBJ2-3	16	ASSFIPRTGTGTDTQY
TRBV11-2	TRBJ1-1	11	ASSLDTVGEAF
TRBV7-9	TRBJ1-5	12	ASSLGGGSQPQH
TRBV30	TRBJ1-2	11	AWREGFGYGYT
TRBV5-1	TRBJ1-1	12	ASSLGQTSTEAF